The T cell receptor beta chain described here comes from a study of shared T cell receptors in the human thymus. CDR3 length: 16 residues. Germline V gives CDR1 SNHLY, CDR2 FYNNEI. With 9 bases clipped from V and 2 bases from J, the junction kept 11 bases outside the gene matches. Data came from immunoSEQ multiplex PCR; TCRdb stores just in-frame clones and leaves some out. The table shows about 730,000 clones, with 70% to 90% occurring only once. These data also formed part of another study, on human thymus T cells.

This clonotype was obtained from a girl under three years old with a congenital heart defect. The chain combines TRBV2 with TRBJ1-5; 9 bases are shared with TRBD1. The sample taken for sequencing was thymocytes. In nucleotides, the CDR3 is TGTGCCAGTTCCCGGGACAGGGATATCGGCAATCAGCCCCAGCATTTT. This codes for CASSRDRDIGNQPQHF.